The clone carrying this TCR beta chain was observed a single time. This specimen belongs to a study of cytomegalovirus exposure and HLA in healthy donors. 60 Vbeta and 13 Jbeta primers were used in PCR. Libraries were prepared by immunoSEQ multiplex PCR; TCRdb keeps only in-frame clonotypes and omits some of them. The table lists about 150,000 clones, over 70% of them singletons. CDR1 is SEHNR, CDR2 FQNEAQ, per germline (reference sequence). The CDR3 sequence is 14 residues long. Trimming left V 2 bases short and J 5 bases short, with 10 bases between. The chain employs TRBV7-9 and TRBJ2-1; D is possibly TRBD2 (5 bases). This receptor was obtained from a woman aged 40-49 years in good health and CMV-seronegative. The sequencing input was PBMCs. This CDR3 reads CASSLFDGNNEQFF. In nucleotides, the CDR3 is TGTGCCAGCAGCTTATTTGACGGGAACAATGAGCAGTTCTTC.